This TCR beta chain was recorded in a study of cytomegalovirus exposure and HLA in healthy donors. Primers for the PCR totalled 60 Vbeta and 13 Jbeta. Sequenced by immunoSEQ multiplex PCR; TCRdb stores in-frame clones only, minus some. The sample holds some 130,000 clones, over 70% seen once. CDR1 is MNHEY and CDR2 is SVGAGI in the germline V gene. CDR3 length: 16 amino acids. Trimming removed 0 bases from V and 4 bases from J; junction bases left unmatched: 7. This clone was recorded a few times. The clonotype comes from a woman in her thirties or forties in good health and CMV-seronegative. The chain uses TRBV6-5 and TRBJ2-7; 9 bases are shared with TRBD1. Sequencing used PBMCs. The CDR3 DNA reads TGTGCCAGCAGTTACTCAGCACAGGGGGCTCAATACGAGCAGTACTTC. Translating it yields CASSYSAQGAQYEQYF.